The 6 T cell receptor beta chains reported below all come from one sample, sequenced in a study of blood T cell repertoires in COVID-19. Method: immunoSEQ multiplex PCR; TCRdb's copy keeps in-frame clones and lacks some. This table has about 110,000 clones, 84% appearing once. The specimen was peripheral blood. The receptors were gathered from a woman older than 75 with active or convalescent COVID-19.

CDR3 DNA sequence: TGTGCCAGCAGTGAAGGACCCCCGACTACCCAGTACTTC. Translated, it gives CASSEGPPTTQYF. This chain connects TRBV6-1 to TRBJ2-5, with no clear D. The V end was cut by 1 base, the J end by 8 bases, with 11 bases between. Per germline, CDR1 MNHNS and CDR2 SASEGT. The length of the CDR3 is 13 residues.

The V gene is TRBV5-1, the J gene TRBJ2-7; D is possibly TRBD2 (6 bases). The germline V gene has CDR1 SGHRS and CDR2 YFSETQ. CDR3 length equals 15 residues. The ends were cut back, 4 bases at V and 5 bases at J, with 19 bases in the middle. CDR3 amino acids: CASSRPAGRRDEQYF. The CDR3 DNA follows: TGCGCCAGCAGCCGACCCGCGGGGAGAAGGGACGAGCAGTACTTC.

This rearrangement joins TRBV9 to TRBJ2-6, with a tentative D call TRBD1 (5 bases). Trimming shortened V by 5 bases and J by 0 bases, and 9 bases separated the two germline ends. The CDR3 contains 15 residues. The germline V gene encodes CDR1 SGDLS and CDR2 YYNGEE. For the CDR3, the DNA is TGTGCCAGCAGTCTCAGGGTCTCTGGGGCCAACGTCCTGACTTTC. It specifies CASSLRVSGANVLTF.

This rearrangement joins TRBV27 to TRBJ2-1, with 8 bases matching TRBD2. V lost 7 bases and J lost 2; bases outside the gene matches: 16. CDR1 and CDR2 from the germline V gene are MNHEY and SMNVEV (reference sequence). The CDR3 consists of 18 residues. This chain's CDR3 is CASNRGGRLRGTYNEQFF. The CDR3 nucleotides are TGTGCCAGCAACCGGGGGGGACGTTTGAGGGGTACCTACAATGAGCAGTTCTTC.

The chain employs TRBV4-1 and TRBJ2-3, with 15 nucleotides matching TRBD2. Germline V CDR1 and CDR2: MGHRA, YSYEKL. The CDR3 totals 20 residues. J was trimmed by 1 base and V by 4 bases; bases with no gene match: 12. CDR3 coding DNA: TGCGCCAGCAGCCGATTAAAGGGGACTAGCGGGAGGCCCCGCACAGATACGCAGTATTTT. Translated, it gives CASSRLKGTSGRPRTDTQYF.

This chain links TRBV10-3 with TRBJ1-2; 12 nucleotides line up with TRBD1. The CDR3 sequence is 14 residues long. CDR1 and CDR2 (germline): ENHRY, SYGVKD. The V segment lost 6 bases and the J segment 6 bases; nucleotides outside the gene matches: 5. This CDR3 is CAISRDRGLNGYTF. For the CDR3, the DNA is TGTGCCATCAGCCGGGACAGGGGGCTTAATGGCTACACCTTC.